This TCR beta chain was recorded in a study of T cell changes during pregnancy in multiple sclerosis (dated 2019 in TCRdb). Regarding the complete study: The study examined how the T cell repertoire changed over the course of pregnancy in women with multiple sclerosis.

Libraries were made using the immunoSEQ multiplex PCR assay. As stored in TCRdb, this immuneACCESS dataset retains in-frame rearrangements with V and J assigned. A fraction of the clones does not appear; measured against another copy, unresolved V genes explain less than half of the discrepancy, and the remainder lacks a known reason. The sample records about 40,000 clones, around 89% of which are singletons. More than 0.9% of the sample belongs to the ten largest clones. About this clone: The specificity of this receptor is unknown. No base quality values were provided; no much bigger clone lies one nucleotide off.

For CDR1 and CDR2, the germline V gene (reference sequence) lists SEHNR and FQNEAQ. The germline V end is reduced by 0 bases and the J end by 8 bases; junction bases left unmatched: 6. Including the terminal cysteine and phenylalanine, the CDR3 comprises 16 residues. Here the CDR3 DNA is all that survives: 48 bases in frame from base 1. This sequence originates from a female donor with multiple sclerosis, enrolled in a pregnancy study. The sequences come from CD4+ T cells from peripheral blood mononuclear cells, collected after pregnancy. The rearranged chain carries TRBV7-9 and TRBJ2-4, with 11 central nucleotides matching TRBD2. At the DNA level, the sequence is TGTGCCAGCAGCTTAGCTAGCGGGAGGGCCAAGGACATTCAGTACTTC. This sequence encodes CASSLASGRAKDIQYF.